The clone carrying this T cell receptor beta chain was found many times. This entry is derived from a study of blood T cell repertoires in COVID-19. As originally analysed: Reference gene primers were amplified, and this amplification served to estimate nucleated cell counts. TCRdb keeps only in-frame clones here, not all; method: immunoSEQ multiplex PCR. V, J and clone size are those of that table, while D and trimming were read from the DNA. The data show 310,000 or so clones, roughly 86% seen once. Ages ranged from about 18 to 100 years, with residence in about two dozen US areas. V was shortened by 5 bases and J by 0 bases, with 26 bases between the two germline ends. The CDR3 totals 21 residues. Germline loops: CDR1 MNHEY, CDR2 SVGEGT.

V gene TRBV6-2 or TRBV6-3 combines with J gene TRBJ2-6, with D tentatively TRBD2 (7 bases). Sequenced input: PBMCs or T cells enriched from blood (not recorded which). This clonotype was sampled from a woman under 30 who had recovered from COVID-19. CDR3: CASSTYFESGGGSSGANVLTF. Here the CDR3 DNA reads TGTGCCAGCAGTACCTACTTTGAATCTGGCGGGGGCTCCTCTGGGGCCAACGTCCTGACTTTC.